The next 15 T cell receptor beta chains were all read from a single sample in a study of blood T cell repertoires in COVID-19. Generated by immunoSEQ multiplex PCR, the TCRdb table keeps only in-frame clones and is missing some. The sample has 300,000 to 400,000 clones; approximately 87% are singletons. Sequenced material: peripheral blood. Source of these receptors: a woman between 50 and 59 years old with COVID-19, enrolled during active disease.

CDR3 amino acids: CASSSPGAIYEQYF. CDR3 bases: TGTGCCAGCAGCTCGCCGGGTGCTATCTACGAGCAGTACTTC. This chain joins TRBV7-2 and TRBJ2-7, with no clear D. Germline V gene sequence: CDR1 SGHTA, CDR2 FQGNSA. This CDR3 is 14 amino acids long. Trimming took 4 bases from V and 3 from J, leaving 13 bases between them. Based on the CDR3 plus reference TRBV7-2 and TRBJ2-7, the full variable domain is GAGVSQSPSNKVTEKGKDVELRCDPISGHTALYWYRQSLGQGLEFLIYFQGNSAPDKSGLPSDRFSAERTGGSVSTLTIQRTQQEDSAVYLCASSSPGAIYEQYFGPGTRLTVT.

The V and J genes are TRBV7-9 and TRBJ1-3; D not resolved. This CDR3 has 15 residues. Germline values: CDR1 SEHNR, CDR2 FQNEAQ (reference sequence). Between the trimmed V and J ends, which lost 4 bases and 0 bases, there was a span of 10 bases. The CDR3 protein is CASSSEGGSGNTIYF. In DNA form, the CDR3 reads TGTGCCAGCAGCTCGGAGGGCGGCTCTGGAAACACCATATATTTT. The complete variable domain, with remaining parts taken from reference TRBV7-9 and TRBJ1-3, reads DTGVSQNPRHKITKRGQNVTFRCDPISEHNRLYWYRQTLGQGPEFLTYFQNEAQLEKSRLLSDRFSAERPKGSFSTLEIQRTEQGDSAMYLCASSSEGGSGNTIYFGEGSWLTVV.

The genes are TRBV18 and TRBJ1-2, with D perhaps matching TRBD1 (6 bases). The CDR3 loop spans 14 amino acids. Germline-derived CDR1 and CDR2 are KGHSH and LQKENI. The germline V and J ends were trimmed by 8 bases and 8 bases, with 21 bases remaining between them. The chain's CDR3 is CASTSYGTFCGYTF. DNA of the CDR3: TGTGCCAGCACAAGTTACGGGACATTCTGCGGCTACACCTTC.

This chain uses TRBV5-4 with TRBJ2-3; 8 bases line up with TRBD2. Germline CDR1 and CDR2: SGHNT and YYREEE (reference sequence). With V trimmed by 2 bases and J by 2 bases, 13 bases remained unmatched. The CDR3 loop spans 18 amino acids. The CDR3 spells CASSFPGIVAGNTDTQYF. The CDR3 nucleotides are TGTGCCAGCAGCTTCCCGGGGATAGTAGCGGGAAACACAGATACGCAGTATTTT.

The genes are TRBV7-2 and TRBJ2-3; D may be TRBD2 (5 bases). Trimming took off 2 bases at V and 4 bases at J, with 13 bases between the two ends. CDR1 and CDR2 from the germline V gene are SGHTA and FQGNSA. The CDR3 has 15 residues. The CDR3 here is CASSLLGATSDTQYF. The DNA for the CDR3 is TGTGCCAGCAGCTTATTGGGAGCAACCTCAGATACGCAGTATTTT. Based on the CDR3 plus reference TRBV7-2 and TRBJ2-3, the full variable domain is GAGVSQSPSNKVTEKGKDVELRCDPISGHTALYWYRQSLGQGLEFLIYFQGNSAPDKSGLPSDRFSAERTGGSVSTLTIQRTQQEDSAVYLCASSLLGATSDTQYFGPGTRLTVL.

This clone was seen a single time. The chain carries TRBV19 and TRBJ1-1; TRBD1 matches at 8 bases. CDR1 and CDR2 from the germline V gene are LNHDA and SQIVND (reference sequence). This CDR3 spans 14 amino acids. Trimming removed 5 bases from V and 7 bases from J; junction bases left unmatched: 9. As DNA, the CDR3 is TGTGCCAGTAGTGGCAGGGGGCCTGTTGGTGAAGCTTTCTTT. Its translation: CASSGRGPVGEAFF.

CDR3 sequence: CASSSSLLAGKYNEQFF. CDR3 nucleotide sequence: TGTGCCAGCAGCTCCTCACTACTAGCGGGAAAGTACAATGAGCAGTTCTTC. The chain is built from TRBV7-9 and TRBJ2-1, with 10 bases lining up with TRBD2. CDR1 is SEHNR, CDR2 FQNEAQ, per germline (reference sequence). This CDR3 contains 17 residues. With V trimmed by 4 bases and J by 4 bases, 10 bases remained unmatched.

The rearrangement joins TRBV18 to TRBJ2-7; TRBD1 is a possible D gene (5 bases). Germline CDR1 KGHSH, CDR2 LQKENI. The CDR3 has 18 residues. V lost 2 bases and J lost 2, with 22 bases in between. The CDR3 protein is CASSPLTRQGRWAYEQYF. In DNA form, the CDR3 reads TGTGCCAGCTCACCATTGACGAGGCAGGGTCGGTGGGCCTACGAGCAGTACTTC.

The chain couples TRBV9 to TRBJ2-3; 7 nucleotides line up with TRBD2. V shed 0 bases, J shed 5 bases, and the junction held 3 bases outside the gene matches. Germline-derived CDR1 and CDR2 are SGDLS and YYNGEE. The CDR3 contains 14 residues. The CDR3 protein is CASSVGGSEDTQYF. The CDR3 region has the DNA TGTGCCAGCAGCGTAGGCGGGAGTGAAGATACGCAGTATTTT. Full variable domain (outside the CDR3, taken from reference TRBV9 and TRBJ2-3): DSGVTQTPKHLITATGQRVTLRCSPRSGDLSVYWYQQSLDQGLQFLIQYYNGEERAKGNILERFSAQQFPDLHSELNLSSLELGDSALYFCASSVGGSEDTQYFGPGTRLTVL.

This clone was found once. V gene TRBV2 combines with J gene TRBJ1-5, with no clear D. CDR1 is SNHLY and CDR2 is FYNNEI in the germline V gene. The CDR3 loop spans 14 amino acids. Trimming shortened V by 6 bases and J by 2 bases, and 11 bases separated the two germline ends. The CDR3 DNA reads TGTGCCAGCAGCGGAGGTTGGGGCAATCAGCCCCAGCATTTT. The encoded protein is CASSGGWGNQPQHF. The whole variable domain, filled in from reference TRBV2 and TRBJ1-5, reads EPEVTQTPSHQVTQMGQEVILRCVPISNHLYFYWYRQILGQKVEFLVSFYNNEISEKSEIFDDQFSVERPDGSNFTLKIRSTKLEDSAMYFCASSGGWGNQPQHFGDGTRLSIL.

The chain employs TRBV6-5 and TRBJ1-1; D unresolved. V lost 8 bases, J lost 5 bases, and 12 bases lay in between. This CDR3 contains 12 residues. CDR1 MNHEY and CDR2 SVGAGI come from the germline V gene. CDR3 nucleotide sequence: TGTGCCAGCGTCATGATACAAACTGAAGCTTTCTTT. It translates to CASVMIQTEAFF.

The J gene is TRBJ2-1, the V gene TRBV2; 9 nucleotides agree with TRBD2. J gave up 4 bases and V 5 bases, and 3 bases lay outside the gene matches. This CDR3 is 14 amino acids long. Per germline, CDR1 SNHLY and CDR2 FYNNEI. CDR3 in DNA: TGTGCCAGCAGTACCAGCGGGAGGTACAATGAGCAGTTCTTC. Translating it yields CASSTSGRYNEQFF.

The V gene is TRBV19, the J gene TRBJ1-1; possible D gene TRBD1, 5 bases. Germline-derived CDR1 and CDR2 are LNHDA and SQIVND (reference sequence). The length of the CDR3 is 16 residues. V lost 4 bases and J lost 3, with 18 bases in between. Here the CDR3 reads CASSNPPGTFDTEAFF. CDR3 sequence (DNA): TGTGCCAGTAGTAATCCTCCCGGGACTTTCGACACTGAAGCTTTCTTT.

This clone has just a few counts. The V and J genes are TRBV28 and TRBJ2-2; D is perhaps TRBD1 (6 bases). The germline V and J ends were trimmed by 7 bases and 6 bases, with 18 bases remaining between them. The germline V gene encodes CDR1 MDHEN and CDR2 SYDVKM. This CDR3 comprises 15 residues. For the CDR3, the DNA is TGTGCCAGCATACTAACAGGGAAAATGGCCGGGGAGCTGTTTTTT. As protein: CASILTGKMAGELFF.

The chain carries TRBV10-3 and TRBJ1-5; 10 nucleotides line up with TRBD1. CDR3 length: 14 amino acids. The V and J ends lost 6 bases and 5 bases, in that order; junction bases with no gene match: 4. Germline V gives CDR1 ENHRY, CDR2 SYGVKD. In DNA, the CDR3 is TGTGCCATCAGCCGACAGGGGGCGGATCAGCCCCAGCATTTT. It specifies CAISRQGADQPQHF.